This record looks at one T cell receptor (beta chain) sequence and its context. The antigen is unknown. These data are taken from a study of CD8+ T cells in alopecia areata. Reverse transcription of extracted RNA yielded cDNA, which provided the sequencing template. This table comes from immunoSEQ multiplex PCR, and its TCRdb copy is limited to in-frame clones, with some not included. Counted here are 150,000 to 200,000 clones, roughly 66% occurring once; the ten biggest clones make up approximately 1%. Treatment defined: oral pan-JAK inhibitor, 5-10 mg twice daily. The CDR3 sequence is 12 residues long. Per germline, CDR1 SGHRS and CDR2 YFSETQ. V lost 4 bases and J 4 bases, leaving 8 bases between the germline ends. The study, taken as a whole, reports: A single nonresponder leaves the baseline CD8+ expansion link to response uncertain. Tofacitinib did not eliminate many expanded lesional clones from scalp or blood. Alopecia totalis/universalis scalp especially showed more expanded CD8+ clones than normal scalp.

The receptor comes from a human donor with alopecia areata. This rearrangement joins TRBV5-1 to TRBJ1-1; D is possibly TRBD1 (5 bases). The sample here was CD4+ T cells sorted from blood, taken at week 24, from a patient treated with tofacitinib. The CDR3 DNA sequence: TGCGCCAGCAGCCCCGACAGCACTGAAGCTTTCTTT. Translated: CASSPDSTEAFF. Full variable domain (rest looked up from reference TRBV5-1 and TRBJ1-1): KAGVTQTPRYLIKTRGQQVTLSCSPISGHRSVSWYQQTPGQGLQFLFEYFSETQRNKGNFPGRFSGRQFSNSRSEMNVSTLELGDSALYLCASSPDSTEAFFGQGTRLTVV.